The clone carrying this TCR beta chain was recorded once. The antigen remains unidentified. This CDR3 region has 15 residues. The germline V gene has CDR1 SEHNR and CDR2 FQNEAQ (reference sequence). The ends were cut back, 1 base at V and 7 bases at J, with 16 bases in the middle. These data originate in a study of Ad26.COV2.S vaccination and SARS-CoV-2 variants. The study, taken as a whole, reports: Those who received the vaccine showed greater spike-specific TCR breadth than those given placebo.

Treatment here: 19 received Ad26.COV2.S at low or high dose, single or two shots; several received placebo; per-sample allocation not given. The samples date from day 63 after the first vaccine or placebo injection. The shot given was an Ad26 vector that makes Wuhan-strain SARS-CoV-2 spike. Sequencing was performed with immunoSEQ multiplex PCR; in TCRdb, only in-frame clones are kept and a portion is missing. The sample has a few hundred thousand clones, 92% seen once. This TCR derives from a person between 18 and 60 years old who received the Ad26.COV2.S COVID-19 vaccine or a placebo. The V gene is TRBV7-9, the J gene TRBJ1-2; no reliable D call. Source: peripheral blood, taken in a trial of Ad26.COV2.S vaccine versus placebo. CDR3 DNA: TGTGCCAGCAGCTTAGTCCCCGAGATCGTTCGTGGCTACACCTTC. Protein product: CASSLVPEIVRGYTF.